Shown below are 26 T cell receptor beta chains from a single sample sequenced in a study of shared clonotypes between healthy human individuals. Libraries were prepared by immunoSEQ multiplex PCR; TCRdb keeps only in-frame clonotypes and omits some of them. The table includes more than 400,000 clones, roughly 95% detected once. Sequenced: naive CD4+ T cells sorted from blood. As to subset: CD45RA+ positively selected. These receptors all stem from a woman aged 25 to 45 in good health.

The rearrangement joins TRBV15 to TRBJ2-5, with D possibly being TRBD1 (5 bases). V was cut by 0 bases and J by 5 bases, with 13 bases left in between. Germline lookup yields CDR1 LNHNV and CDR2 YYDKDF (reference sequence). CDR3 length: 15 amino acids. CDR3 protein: CATSRDGHLGETQYF. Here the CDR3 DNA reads TGTGCCACCAGCAGAGATGGACATCTGGGGGAGACCCAGTACTTC.

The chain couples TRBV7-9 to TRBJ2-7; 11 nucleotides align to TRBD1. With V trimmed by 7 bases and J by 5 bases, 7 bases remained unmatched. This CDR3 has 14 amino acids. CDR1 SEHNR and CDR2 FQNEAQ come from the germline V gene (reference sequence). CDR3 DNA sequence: TGTGCCAGCACAAGGGGACAGGGGGAGGACGAGCAGTACTTC. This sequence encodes CASTRGQGEDEQYF.

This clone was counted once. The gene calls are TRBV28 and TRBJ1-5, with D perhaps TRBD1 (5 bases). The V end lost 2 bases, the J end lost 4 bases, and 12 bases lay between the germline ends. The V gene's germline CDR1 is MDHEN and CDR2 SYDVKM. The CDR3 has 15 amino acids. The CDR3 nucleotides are TGTGCCAGCAGTTTACCGGGAGGGGATAATCAGCCCCAGCATTTT. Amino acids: CASSLPGGDNQPQHF.

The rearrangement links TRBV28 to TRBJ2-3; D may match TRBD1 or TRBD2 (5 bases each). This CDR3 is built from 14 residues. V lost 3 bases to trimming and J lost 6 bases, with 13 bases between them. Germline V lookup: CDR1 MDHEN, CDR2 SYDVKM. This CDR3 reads CASSLRGGSDTQYF. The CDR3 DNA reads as TGTGCCAGCAGTTTGAGGGGCGGGTCCGATACGCAGTATTTT.

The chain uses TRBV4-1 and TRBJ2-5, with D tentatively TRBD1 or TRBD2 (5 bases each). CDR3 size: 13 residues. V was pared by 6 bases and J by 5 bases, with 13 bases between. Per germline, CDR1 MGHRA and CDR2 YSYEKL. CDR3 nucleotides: TGCGCCAGCAGTCTGAGGGACGCCGAGACCCAGTACTTC. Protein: CASSLRDAETQYF.

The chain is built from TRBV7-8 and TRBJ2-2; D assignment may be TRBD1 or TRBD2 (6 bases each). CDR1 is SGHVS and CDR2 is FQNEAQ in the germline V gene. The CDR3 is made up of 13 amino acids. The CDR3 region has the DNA TGTGCGGGGGGCAATCGGCGAGACGGGGAGCTGTTTTTT. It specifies CAGGNRRDGELFF.

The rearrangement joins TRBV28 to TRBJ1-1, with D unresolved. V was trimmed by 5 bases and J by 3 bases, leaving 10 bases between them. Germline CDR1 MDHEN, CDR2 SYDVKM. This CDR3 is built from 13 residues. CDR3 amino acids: CASSKGSYTEAFF. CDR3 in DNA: TGTGCCAGCAGTAAAGGGTCGTACACTGAAGCTTTCTTT. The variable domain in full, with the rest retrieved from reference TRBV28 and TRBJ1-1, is DVKVTQSSRYLVKRTGEKVFLECVQDMDHENMFWYRQDPGLGLRLIYFSYDVKMKEKGDIPEGYSVSREKKERFSLILESASTNQTSMYLCASSKGSYTEAFFGQGTRLTVV.

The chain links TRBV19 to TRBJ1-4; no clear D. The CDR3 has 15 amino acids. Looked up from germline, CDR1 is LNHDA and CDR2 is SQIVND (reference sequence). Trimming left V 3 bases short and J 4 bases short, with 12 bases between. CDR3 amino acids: CASSIASDYNEKLFF. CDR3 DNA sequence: TGTGCCAGTAGTATCGCCAGTGATTATAATGAAAAACTGTTTTTT.

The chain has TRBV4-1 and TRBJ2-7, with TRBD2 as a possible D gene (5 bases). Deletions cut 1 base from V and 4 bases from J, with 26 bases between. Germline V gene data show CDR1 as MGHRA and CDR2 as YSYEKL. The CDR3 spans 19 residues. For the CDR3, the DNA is TGCGCCAGCAGCCAAGTCCCCCCCAGGACTGGGAGTGAGGAATACGAGCAGTACTTC. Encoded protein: CASSQVPPRTGSEEYEQYF.

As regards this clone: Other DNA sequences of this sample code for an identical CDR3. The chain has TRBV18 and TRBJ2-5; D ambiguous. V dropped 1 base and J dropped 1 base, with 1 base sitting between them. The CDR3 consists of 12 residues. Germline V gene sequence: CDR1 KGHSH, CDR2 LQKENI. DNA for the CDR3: TGTGCCAGCTCACCACGCCAAGAGACCCAGTACTTC. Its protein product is CASSPRQETQYF.

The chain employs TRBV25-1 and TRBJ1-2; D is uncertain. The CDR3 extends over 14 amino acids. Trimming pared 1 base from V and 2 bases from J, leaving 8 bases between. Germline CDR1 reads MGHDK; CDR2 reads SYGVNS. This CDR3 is CASSEFSQNYGYTF. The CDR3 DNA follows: TGTGCCAGCAGTGAATTCAGCCAGAACTATGGCTACACCTTC.

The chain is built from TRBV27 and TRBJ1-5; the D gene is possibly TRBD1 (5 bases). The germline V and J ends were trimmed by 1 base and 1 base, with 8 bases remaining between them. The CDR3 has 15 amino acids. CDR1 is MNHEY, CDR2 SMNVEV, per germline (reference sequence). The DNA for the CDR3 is TGTGCCAGCAGTTTATTAGGGGACAGCAATCAGCCCCAGCATTTT. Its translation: CASSLLGDSNQPQHF.

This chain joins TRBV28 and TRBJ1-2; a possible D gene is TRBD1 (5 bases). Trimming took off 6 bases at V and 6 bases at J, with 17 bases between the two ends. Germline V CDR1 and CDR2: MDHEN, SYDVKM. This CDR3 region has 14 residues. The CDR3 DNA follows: TGTGCCAGCAGCCCATCCGATCAGGACAATGGCTACACCTTC. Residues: CASSPSDQDNGYTF.

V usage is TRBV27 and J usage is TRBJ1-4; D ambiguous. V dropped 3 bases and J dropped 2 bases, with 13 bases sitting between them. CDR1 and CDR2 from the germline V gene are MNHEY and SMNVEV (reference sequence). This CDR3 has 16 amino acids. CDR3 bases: TGTGCCAGCAGTTTGCCTCCAGATCCCACTAATGAAAAACTGTTTTTT. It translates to CASSLPPDPTNEKLFF. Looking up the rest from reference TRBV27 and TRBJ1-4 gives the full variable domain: EAQVTQNPRYLITVTGKKLTVTCSQNMNHEYMSWYRQDPGLGLRQIYYSMNVEVTDKGDVPEGYKVSRKEKRNFPLILESPSPNQTSLYFCASSLPPDPTNEKLFFGSGTQLSVL.

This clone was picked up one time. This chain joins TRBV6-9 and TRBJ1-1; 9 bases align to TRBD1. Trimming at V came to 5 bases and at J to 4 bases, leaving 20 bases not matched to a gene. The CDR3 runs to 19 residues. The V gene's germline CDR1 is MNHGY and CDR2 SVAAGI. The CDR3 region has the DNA TGTGCCAGCAGTCGTGCGACAAGAGGGGACAGGGTGATGCCCACTGAAGCTTTCTTT. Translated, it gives CASSRATRGDRVMPTEAFF.

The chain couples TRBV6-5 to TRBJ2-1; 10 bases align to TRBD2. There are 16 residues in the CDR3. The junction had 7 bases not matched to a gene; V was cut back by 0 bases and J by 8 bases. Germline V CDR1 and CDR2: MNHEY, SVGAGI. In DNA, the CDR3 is TGTGCCAGCAGTTACTCGATATTACTAGCGGGGTATGAGCAGTTCTTC. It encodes CASSYSILLAGYEQFF.

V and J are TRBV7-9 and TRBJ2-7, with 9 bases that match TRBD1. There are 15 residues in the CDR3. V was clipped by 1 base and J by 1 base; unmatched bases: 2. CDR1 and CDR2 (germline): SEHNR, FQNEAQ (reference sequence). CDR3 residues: CASSLVGTGSYEQYF. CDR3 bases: TGTGCCAGCAGCTTAGTTGGGACAGGGTCCTACGAGCAGTACTTC.

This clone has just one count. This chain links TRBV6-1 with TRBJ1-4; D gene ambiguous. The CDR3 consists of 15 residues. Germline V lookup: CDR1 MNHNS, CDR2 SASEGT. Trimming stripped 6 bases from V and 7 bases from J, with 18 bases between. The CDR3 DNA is TGTGCCAGCAGGTCACCGGGCCCCGGTGGTGAAAAACTGTTTTTT. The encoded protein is CASRSPGPGGEKLFF.

For the CDR3, the DNA is TGTGCCAGCAGCGAATGGGGTACAGGGGCACAGCCCCAGCATTTT. This gives the protein CASSEWGTGAQPQHF. The chain is built from TRBV6-1 and TRBJ1-5; 7 bases align to TRBD1. CDR1 and CDR2 (germline): MNHNS, SASEGT. V lost 6 bases, J lost 7 bases, and 12 bases stayed unmatched. This CDR3 contains 15 residues.

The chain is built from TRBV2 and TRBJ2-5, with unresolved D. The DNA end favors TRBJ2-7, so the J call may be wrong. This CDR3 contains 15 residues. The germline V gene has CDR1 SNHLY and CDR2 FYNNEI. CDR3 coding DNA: TGTGCCAGCAGTGAATTATCGAGGAAATCCTACGAGCAGTACTTC. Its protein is CASSELSRKSYEQYF.

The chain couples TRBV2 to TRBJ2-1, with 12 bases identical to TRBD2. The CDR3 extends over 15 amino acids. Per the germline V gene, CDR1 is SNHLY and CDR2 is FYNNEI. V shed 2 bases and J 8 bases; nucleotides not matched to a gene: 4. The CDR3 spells CASSELAGGPYEQFF. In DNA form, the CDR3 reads TGTGCCAGCAGTGAACTAGCGGGAGGGCCTTATGAGCAGTTCTTC.

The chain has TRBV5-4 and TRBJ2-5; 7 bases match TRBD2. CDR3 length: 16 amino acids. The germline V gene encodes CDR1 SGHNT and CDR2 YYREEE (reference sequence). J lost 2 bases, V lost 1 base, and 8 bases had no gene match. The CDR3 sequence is CASSLRLGDYQETQYF. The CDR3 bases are TGTGCCAGCAGCTTGCGGTTAGGGGACTATCAAGAGACCCAGTACTTC. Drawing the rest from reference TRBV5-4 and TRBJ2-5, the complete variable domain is ETGVTQSPTHLIKTRGQQVTLRCSSQSGHNTVSWYQQALGQGPQFIFQYYREEENGRGNFPPRFSGLQFPNYSSELNVNALELDDSALYLCASSLRLGDYQETQYFGPGTRLLVL.

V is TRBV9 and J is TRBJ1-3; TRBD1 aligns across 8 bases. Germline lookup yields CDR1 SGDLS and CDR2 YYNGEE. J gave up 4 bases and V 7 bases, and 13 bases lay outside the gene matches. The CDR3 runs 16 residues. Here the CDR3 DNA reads TGTGCCAGCGGCCCGGGGCAGGGGGCTGTAGGAAACACCATATATTTT. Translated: CASGPGQGAVGNTIYF.

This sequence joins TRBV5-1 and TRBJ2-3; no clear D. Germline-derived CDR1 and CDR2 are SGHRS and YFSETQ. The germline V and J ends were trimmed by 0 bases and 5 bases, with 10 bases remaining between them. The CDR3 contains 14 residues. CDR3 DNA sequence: TGCGCCAGCAGCTTGGCTCAGGTTCAAGATACGCAGTATTTT. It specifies CASSLAQVQDTQYF. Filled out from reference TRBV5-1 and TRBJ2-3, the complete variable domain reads KAGVTQTPRYLIKTRGQQVTLSCSPISGHRSVSWYQQTPGQGLQFLFEYFSETQRNKGNFPGRFSGRQFSNSRSEMNVSTLELGDSALYLCASSLAQVQDTQYFGPGTRLTVL.

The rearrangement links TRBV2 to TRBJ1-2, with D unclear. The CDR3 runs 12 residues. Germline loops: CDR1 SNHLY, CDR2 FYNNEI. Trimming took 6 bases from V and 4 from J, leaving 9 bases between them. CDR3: CASSSEGYGYTF. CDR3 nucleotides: TGTGCCAGCAGCAGTGAGGGCTATGGCTACACCTTC.

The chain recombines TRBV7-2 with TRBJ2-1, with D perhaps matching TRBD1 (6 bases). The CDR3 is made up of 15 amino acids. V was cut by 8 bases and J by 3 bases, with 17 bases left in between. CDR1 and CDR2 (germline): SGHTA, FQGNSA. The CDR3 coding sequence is TGTGCCAGCGGCAAGACAGGAGATAACTACAATGAGCAGTTCTTC. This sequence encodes CASGKTGDNYNEQFF.